This is a list of T cell receptor beta chains from one sample in a study of blood T cell repertoires in COVID-19. This table comes from immunoSEQ multiplex PCR, and its TCRdb copy is limited to in-frame clones, with some not included. There are about 50,000 clones in the sample; roughly four fifths occur only once, and more than 2.5% lies in the top ten. The sequenced sample consisted of peripheral blood. All receptors come from a woman aged 55-70 years with acute or convalescent COVID-19. CDR3s include the opening cysteine and the closing phenylalanine or tryptophan. Fields, in order: V gene, J gene, clone size, D gene, CDR3 protein, CDR3 DNA. A D gene is named only where the DNA matches it firmly. Expanded clones are given a class, and other clones once, few, many or no size at all.

>TRBV11-2|TRBJ1-1|few|-
CASSLDRGGRAFF
TGTGCCAGCAGCTTAGATAGGGGGGGCCGAGCTTTCTTT
>TRBV7-8|TRBJ1-2|-|TRBD1
CASSLELGQGLRGYTF
TGTGCCAGCAGCTTAGAATTGGGACAGGGGCTTCGTGGCTACACCTTC
>TRBV29-1|TRBJ2-1|-|TRBD1
CSGGQSILYNEQFF
TGCAGCGGGGGACAGTCTATCCTATACAATGAGCAGTTCTTC
>TRBV18|TRBJ1-2|-|-
CASSLDSPYYGYTF
TGTGCCAGCTCACTAGACAGTCCCTACTATGGCTACACCTTC
>TRBV28|TRBJ2-3|-|-
CASRLRGGSDTQYF
TGTGCCAGCAGACTGAGGGGGGGCTCAGATACGCAGTATTTT
>TRBV28|TRBJ2-1|-|TRBD1
CASTVRQGGNEQFF
TGTGCCAGCACCGTTCGACAGGGCGGCAATGAGCAGTTCTTC
>TRBV13|TRBJ2-3|-|-
CASSLSGGRLLTPDTQYF
TGTGCCAGCAGCTTATCGGGGGGCCGTTTGTTGACCCCAGATACGCAGTATTTT
>TRBV28|TRBJ2-7|-|TRBD2
CASSLGGGAYEQYF
TGTGCCAGCAGTTTGGGCGGGGGGGCTTACGAGCAGTACTTC
>TRBV5-6|TRBJ1-2|-|TRBD1
CASCRRTGAYGYTF
TGTGCCAGCTGCCGGCGGACAGGGGCCTATGGCTACACCTTC
>TRBV6-5|TRBJ1-4|once|TRBD1
CASRGTGGEKLFF
TGTGCCAGCAGGGGGACAGGTGGTGAAAAACTGTTTTTT
>TRBV19|TRBJ1-1|-|-
CASSIVPRNTEAFF
TGTGCCAGTAGTATCGTGCCCAGGAACACTGAAGCTTTCTTT
>TRBV30|TRBJ1-5|-|-
CAWSSDYRGPQHF
TGTGCCTGGAGTTCGGACTACCGGGGGCCCCAGCATTTT
>TRBV19|TRBJ2-1|many|TRBD2
CASSIDRLAGYNEQFF
TGTGCCAGTAGTATAGATCGACTAGCGGGATACAATGAGCAGTTCTTC
>TRBV19|TRBJ1-1|-|-
CASTELSLVNTEAFF
TGTGCCAGTACCGAACTTTCCCTGGTGAACACTGAAGCTTTCTTT
>TRBV7-3|TRBJ2-1|-|TRBD2
CASSLTSGLAGVRNEQFF
TGTGCCAGCAGCTTAACGAGCGGACTAGCGGGAGTACGGAATGAGCAGTTCTTC
>TRBV23-1|TRBJ2-3|-|TRBD1
CASNNPGQGPFNTQYF
TGCGCCAGCAATAATCCGGGACAGGGACCCTTTAATACGCAGTATTTT
>TRBV3-1/TRBV3-2|TRBJ2-5|once|TRBD1
CASSQVETGGQTQYF
TGTGCCAGCAGCCAAGTCGAGACAGGGGGACAGACCCAGTACTTC
>TRBV19|TRBJ1-2|-|-
CASSAVRRGLPDRDGYTF
TGTGCCAGTAGTGCAGTACGACGTGGATTACCTGACCGGGATGGCTACACCTTC
>TRBV5-5|TRBJ1-2|-|-
CASSLDRKNYGYTF
TGTGCCAGCAGCTTGGACAGGAAGAACTATGGCTACACCTTC
>TRBV11-2|TRBJ2-2|-|TRBD1
CASSSQGARTGELFF
TGTGCCAGCAGCTCCCAGGGGGCGAGGACCGGGGAGCTGTTTTTT
>TRBV7-3|TRBJ1-5|-|TRBD1
CASSLPQGASNQPQHF
TGTGCCAGCAGCTTACCTCAGGGGGCGAGCAATCAGCCCCAGCATTTT
>TRBV10-3|TRBJ2-2|-|TRBD1
CAITGQGGAGELFF
TGTGCCATCACTGGACAGGGCGGGGCCGGGGAGCTGTTTTTT
>TRBV6-5|TRBJ2-3|once|TRBD2
CASSYGAGTSTDTQYF
TGTGCCAGCAGTTACGGAGCGGGAACTAGCACAGATACGCAGTATTTT
>TRBV28|TRBJ2-1|-|TRBD2
CASSSLGLAGSDEQFF
TGTGCCAGCAGTTCCTTGGGACTAGCGGGGTCGGATGAGCAGTTCTTC
>TRBV6-6|TRBJ1-4|-|-
CASSYVPGMKKEKLFF
TGTGCCAGCAGTTACGTTCCAGGGATGAAAAAAGAAAAACTGTTTTTT
>TRBV5-1|TRBJ2-1|-|TRBD2
CASSGQGTSGGVLYNEQFF
TGCGCCAGCTCTGGACAGGGTACTAGCGGGGGGGTTTTATACAATGAGCAGTTCTTC
>TRBV7-2|TRBJ2-7|few|TRBD2
CASSLSLAGESYEQYF
TGTGCCAGCAGCTTAAGCCTAGCGGGGGAGTCCTACGAGCAGTACTTC
>TRBV6-4|TRBJ2-6|few|-
CASSDSAHSGANVLTF
TGTGCCAGCAGTGACTCCGCACACTCTGGGGCCAACGTCCTGACTTTC
>TRBV7-2|TRBJ2-5|-|TRBD2
CASSLRPGLAGAQETQYF
TGTGCCAGCAGCTTACGTCCCGGACTAGCGGGGGCCCAAGAGACCCAGTACTTC
>TRBV28|TRBJ1-6|-|-
CASSPHGSSYNSPLHF
TGTGCCAGCAGTCCCCACGGGAGCTCCTATAATTCACCCCTCCACTTT
>TRBV7-9|TRBJ1-1|-|-
CASSLLQGGGTEAFF
TGTGCCAGCAGCTTACTACAGGGTGGGGGCACTGAAGCTTTCTTT
>TRBV28|TRBJ1-2|-|-
CASGRGPNYGYTF
TGTGCCAGCGGGCGGGGGCCAAACTATGGCTACACCTTC
>TRBV7-9|TRBJ2-7|-|TRBD1
CASSLDRGYEQYF
TGTGCCAGCAGCTTGGACAGGGGATACGAGCAGTACTTC
>TRBV11-3|TRBJ1-6|-|TRBD1
CASISSRDRGRSSPLHF
TGTGCCAGCATCTCTTCAAGGGACAGGGGCCGAAGTTCACCCCTCCACTTT
>TRBV6-5|TRBJ2-7|-|TRBD1
CASSLWTGSSYEQYF
TGTGCCAGCAGCCTCTGGACAGGGAGCTCCTACGAGCAGTACTTC
>TRBV5-1|TRBJ2-6|-|TRBD1
CASRRTGGAGANVLTF
TGCGCCAGCAGACGGACAGGGGGCGCTGGGGCCAACGTCCTGACTTTC
>TRBV15|TRBJ1-4|-|-
CATSRDGGGEKLFF
TGTGCCACCAGCAGAGATGGGGGAGGTGAAAAACTGTTTTTT
>TRBV4-1|TRBJ2-2|-|-
CASSQMGRGAPKGCTGELFF
TGCGCCAGCAGCCAAATGGGGCGTGGGGCCCCGAAGGGGTGCACCGGGGAGCTGTTTTTT
>TRBV21-1|TRBJ1-4|-|-
CASSNCSGGANEKLFF
TGTGCCAGCAGCAACTGCTCAGGGGGAGCTAATGAAAAACTGTTTTTT
>TRBV9|TRBJ1-2|-|-
CASSVAPEYRDGYTF
TGTGCCAGCAGCGTAGCCCCCGAATACAGGGATGGCTACACCTTC
>TRBV7-9|TRBJ1-1|-|-
CASSLGEITEAFF
TGTGCCAGCAGCTTAGGAGAGATTACTGAAGCTTTCTTT
>TRBV4-1|TRBJ1-1|-|TRBD1
CASSQDRGRTEAFF
TGCGCCAGCAGCCAAGACAGGGGGCGCACTGAAGCTTTCTTT
>TRBV29-1|TRBJ2-7|-|-
CSVEGQGEQYF
TGCAGCGTTGAAGGGCAGGGCGAGCAGTACTTC
>TRBV6-4|TRBJ2-6|-|-
CASSPVSGANVLTF
TGTGCCAGCAGTCCCGTGTCTGGGGCCAACGTCCTGACTTTC
>TRBV16|TRBJ1-2|-|TRBD1
CASSPLSTGQAGISTF
TGTGCCAGCAGCCCACTCTCGACGGGACAGGCGGGTATTAGCACCTTC
>TRBV27|TRBJ2-1|-|TRBD1
CASSLGTVNNEQFF
TGTGCCAGCAGTCTAGGGACAGTCAACAATGAGCAGTTCTTC
>TRBV6-5|TRBJ2-7|-|-
CASSHQRHEQYF
TGTGCCAGCAGTCACCAGAGGCACGAGCAGTACTTC
>TRBV4-1|TRBJ1-1|-|-
CASSKGRQAGNTEAFF
TGCGCCAGCAGCAAAGGTCGACAGGCGGGGAACACTGAAGCTTTCTTT
>TRBV3-1/TRBV3-2|TRBJ1-2|-|-
CASSQDVGGYGYTF
TGTGCCAGCAGCCAAGATGTCGGGGGTTATGGCTACACCTTC
>TRBV7-6|TRBJ1-4|-|-
CASSSGVGGQRLATNEKLFF
TGTGCCAGCAGCTCCGGGGTCGGGGGGCAACGCCTAGCAACTAATGAAAAACTGTTTTTT
>TRBV12-5|TRBJ2-1|-|-
CASGLFEPEQFF
TGTGCTAGTGGTTTGTTTGAGCCAGAGCAGTTCTTC